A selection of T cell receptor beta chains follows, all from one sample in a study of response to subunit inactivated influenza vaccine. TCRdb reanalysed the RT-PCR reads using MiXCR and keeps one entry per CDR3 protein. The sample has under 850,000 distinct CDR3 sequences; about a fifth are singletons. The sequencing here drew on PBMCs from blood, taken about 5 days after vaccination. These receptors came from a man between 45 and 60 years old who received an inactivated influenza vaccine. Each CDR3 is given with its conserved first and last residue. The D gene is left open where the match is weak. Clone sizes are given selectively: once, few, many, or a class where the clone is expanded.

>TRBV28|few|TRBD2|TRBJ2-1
CASSQSSGRARNEQFF
TGTGCCAGCAGTCAGAGTAGCGGGAGGGCCCGGAATGAGCAGTTCTTC
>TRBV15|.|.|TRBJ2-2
CATSREPGASTGELFF
TGTGCCACCAGCAGAGAGCCCGGGGCGAGCACCGGGGAGCTGTTTTTT
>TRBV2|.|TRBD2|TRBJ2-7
CATQRGGSYEQYF
TGTGCCACCCAGCGGGGGGGATCCTACGAGCAGTACTTC
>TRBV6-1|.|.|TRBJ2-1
CATKAELLYNEQFF
TGTGCCACTAAGGCGGAGCTACTCTACAATGAGCAGTTCTTC
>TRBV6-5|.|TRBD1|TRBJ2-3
CASSYSGTATSTDTQYF
TGTGCCAGCAGTTATTCCGGGACAGCCACTAGCACAGATACGCAGTATTTT
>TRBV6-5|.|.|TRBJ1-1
CASSYATGEAFF
TGTGCCAGCAGTTACGCGACAGGAGAAGCTTTCTTT
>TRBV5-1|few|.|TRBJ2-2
CASSLNSALIAPIGELFF
TGCGCCAGCAGCTTGAACAGTGCATTGATAGCCCCTATCGGGGAGCTGTTTTTT
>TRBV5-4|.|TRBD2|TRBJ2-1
CASTTGLAAYNEQFF
TGTGCCAGCACCACGGGACTAGCGGCCTACAATGAGCAGTTCTTC
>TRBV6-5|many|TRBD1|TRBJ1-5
CASSYWTGHQPQHF
TGTGCCAGCAGTTATTGGACAGGACATCAGCCCCAGCATTTT
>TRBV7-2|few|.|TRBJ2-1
CASSSFYNGQFF
TGTGCCAGCAGCTCATTTTACAATGGGCAGTTCTTC
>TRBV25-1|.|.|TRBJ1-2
CASSEYGLRAGRHGYTF
TGTGCCAGCAGTGAATATGGTCTCAGGGCAGGGAGGCATGGCTACACCTTC
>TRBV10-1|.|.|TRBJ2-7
CASSESMGSYEQYF
TGCGCCAGCAGTGAGTCTATGGGGTCCTACGAGCAGTACTTC
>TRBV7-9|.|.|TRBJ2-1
CASSFSEDEQFF
TGTGCCAGCAGCTTCTCGGAGGATGAGCAGTTCTTC
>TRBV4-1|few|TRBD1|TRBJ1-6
CASSLGQGSESDSPLHF
TGCGCCAGCAGCCTAGGACAGGGATCTGAAAGTGATTCACCCCTCCACTTT
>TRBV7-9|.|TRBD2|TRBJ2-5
CASSVLAAEETQYF
TGTGCCAGCAGCGTACTAGCGGCTGAAGAGACCCAGTACTTC
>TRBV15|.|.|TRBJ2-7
CATSRDLGGVEQYF
TGTGCCACCAGCAGAGATCTAGGGGGTGTCGAGCAGTACTTC
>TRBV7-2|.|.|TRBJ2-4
CASSLDTQNIQYF
TGTGCCAGCAGCTTGGACACCCAAAACATTCAGTACTTC
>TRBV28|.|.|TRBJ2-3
CASSPGGFTDTQYF
TGTGCCAGCAGTCCTGGTGGGTTCACAGATACGCAGTATTTT
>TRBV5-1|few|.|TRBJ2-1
CASSLEMKQFF
TGCGCCAGCAGCTTGGAGATGAAGCAGTTCTTC
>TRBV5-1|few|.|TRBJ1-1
CASSLVAQRNTEAFF
TGCGCCAGCAGCTTGGTTGCCCAGCGTAACACTGAAGCTTTCTTT
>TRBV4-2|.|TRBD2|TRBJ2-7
CASSPARGLAAYEQYF
TGTGCCAGCAGCCCAGCCAGGGGACTAGCGGCCTACGAGCAGTACTTC
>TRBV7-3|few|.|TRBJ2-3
CASSQLARRTDTQYF
TGTGCCAGCAGCCAACTAGCCCGGAGGACAGATACGCAGTATTTT
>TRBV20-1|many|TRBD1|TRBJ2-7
CSALPWQGVREQYF
TGCAGTGCCCTACCGTGGCAGGGGGTTCGGGAGCAGTACTTC
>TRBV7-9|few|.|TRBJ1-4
CASSTQGWTNEKLFF
TGTGCCAGCAGTACCCAGGGGTGGACTAATGAAAAACTGTTTTTT
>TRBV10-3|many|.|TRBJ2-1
CAISVSDFRPLNEQFF
TGTGCCATCAGTGTTAGCGACTTCCGACCGCTCAATGAGCAGTTCTTC
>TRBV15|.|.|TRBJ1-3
CATSRVGSGNTIYF
TGTGCCACCAGCAGAGTGGGCTCTGGAAACACCATATATTTT
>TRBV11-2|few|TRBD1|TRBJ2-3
CASSSRPTGPGADTQYF
TGTGCCAGCAGCTCGAGGCCGACAGGGCCCGGCGCAGATACGCAGTATTTT
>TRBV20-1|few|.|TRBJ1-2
CSARVSYSPYGYTF
TGCAGTGCTAGAGTTTCTTACAGCCCCTATGGCTACACCTTC
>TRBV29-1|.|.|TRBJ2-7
CSVVGRGSEQYF
TGCAGCGTTGTGGGCCGGGGTTCGGAGCAGTACTTC
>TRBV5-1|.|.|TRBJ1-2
CASSRTGLPFGYTF
TGCGCCAGCAGCAGAACCGGACTGCCCTTTGGCTACACCTTC
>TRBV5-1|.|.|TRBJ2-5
CASSLALGSETQYF
TGCGCCAGCAGCTTGGCCTTAGGGTCCGAGACCCAGTACTTC